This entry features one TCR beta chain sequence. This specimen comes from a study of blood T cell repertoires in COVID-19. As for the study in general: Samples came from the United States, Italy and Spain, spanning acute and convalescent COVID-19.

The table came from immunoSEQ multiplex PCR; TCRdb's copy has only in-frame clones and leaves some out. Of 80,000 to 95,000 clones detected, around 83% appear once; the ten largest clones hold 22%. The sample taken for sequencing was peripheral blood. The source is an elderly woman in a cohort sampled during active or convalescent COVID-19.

In DNA, the CDR3 is TGTGCCAGCAGCCAAGTACCCGGGGGAAAGAGGGGATCATACGAGCAGTACTTC. Amino acid sequence: CASSQVPGGKRGSYEQYF. The chain couples TRBV4-2 to TRBJ2-7, with D possibly matching TRBD2 (6 bases). The germline V gene encodes CDR1 LGHNA and CDR2 YNFKEQ. V was trimmed by 1 base and J by 4 bases, leaving 23 bases between them. CDR3 size: 18 residues.